One TCR beta chain is described in this entry. The antigen remains undetermined. This sample was taken from a study of cytomegalovirus exposure and HLA in healthy donors. Regarding the study as a whole: In a later analysis, at a false discovery rate of 0.05, 16,951 TCR beta sequences matched HLA alleles.

A multiplex PCR was run with 60 Vbeta primers and 13 Jbeta primers. The repertoire was sequenced with immunoSEQ multiplex PCR; TCRdb's copy has only in-frame clones and lacks some. This table has 90,000 to 150,000 clones, less than 80% appearing once. The CDR3 has 16 residues. V trimming: 4 bases; J trimming: 1 base; junction bases outside the gene matches: 9. The germline V gene has CDR1 SGHRS and CDR2 YFSETQ. Sequenced: PBMCs. The clonotype was recovered from a woman between 45 and 65 years old in good health and CMV-seropositive. The chain employs TRBV5-1 and TRBJ2-7, with 9 bases lining up with TRBD1. The CDR3 reads CASSIQGQGRSYEQYF. The CDR3 DNA reads TGCGCCAGCAGCATACAGGGACAGGGTAGGTCCTACGAGCAGTACTTC.